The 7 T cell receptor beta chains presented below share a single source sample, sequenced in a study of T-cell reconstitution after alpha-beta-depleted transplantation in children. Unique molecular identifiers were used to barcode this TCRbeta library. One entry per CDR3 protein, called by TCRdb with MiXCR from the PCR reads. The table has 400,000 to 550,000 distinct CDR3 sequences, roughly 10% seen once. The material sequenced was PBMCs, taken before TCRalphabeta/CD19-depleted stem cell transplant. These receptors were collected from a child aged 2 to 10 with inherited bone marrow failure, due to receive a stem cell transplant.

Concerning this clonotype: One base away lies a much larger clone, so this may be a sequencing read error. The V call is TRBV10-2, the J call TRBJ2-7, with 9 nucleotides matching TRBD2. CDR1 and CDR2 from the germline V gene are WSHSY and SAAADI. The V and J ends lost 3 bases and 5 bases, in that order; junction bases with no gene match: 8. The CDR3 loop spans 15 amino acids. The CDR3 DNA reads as TGCGCCAGCAGTGAATGGCGGGAGGGCCGTCACGAGCAGTACTTC. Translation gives CASSEWREGRHEQYF.

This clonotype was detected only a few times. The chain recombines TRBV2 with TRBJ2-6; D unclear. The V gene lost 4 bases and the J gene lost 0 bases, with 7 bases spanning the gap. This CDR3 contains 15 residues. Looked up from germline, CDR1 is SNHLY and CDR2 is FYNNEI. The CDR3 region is CASSVLSSGANVLTF. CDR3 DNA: TGTGCCAGCAGTGTGCTCAGCTCTGGGGCCAACGTCCTGACTTTC. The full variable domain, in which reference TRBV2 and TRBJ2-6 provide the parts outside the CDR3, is EPEVTQTPSHQVTQMGQEVILRCVPISNHLYFYWYRQILGQKVEFLVSFYNNEISEKSEIFDDQFSVERPDGSNFTLKIRSTKLEDSAMYFCASSVLSSGANVLTFGAGSRLTVL.

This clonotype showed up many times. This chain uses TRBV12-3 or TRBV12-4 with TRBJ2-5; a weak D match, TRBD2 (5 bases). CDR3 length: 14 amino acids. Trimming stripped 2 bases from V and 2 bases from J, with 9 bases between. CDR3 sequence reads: CASSLTSPQETQYF. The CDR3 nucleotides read TGTGCCAGCAGTTTAACTAGTCCGCAAGAGACCCAGTACTTC.

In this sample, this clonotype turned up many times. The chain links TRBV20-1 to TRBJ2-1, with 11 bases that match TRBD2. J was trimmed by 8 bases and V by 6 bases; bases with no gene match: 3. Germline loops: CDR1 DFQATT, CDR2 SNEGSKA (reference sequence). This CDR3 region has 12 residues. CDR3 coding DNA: TGCAGTGCCCCGGGACTAGCGGATGAGCAGTTCTTC. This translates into CSAPGLADEQFF.

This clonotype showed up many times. The CDR3 region has the DNA TGCGCCAGCAGTCGGACAGGGGGCACTGAAGCTTTCTTT. Its protein is CASSRTGGTEAFF. This rearrangement joins TRBV4-3 to TRBJ1-1; 10 bases map to TRBD1. Trimming took 6 bases from V and 4 from J; bases not matched to a gene: 2. The germline gives CDR1 LGHNA, CDR2 YSLEER. The CDR3 length is 13 residues.

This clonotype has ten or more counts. The CDR3 loop is CASSLVAGEADTQYF. CDR3 in DNA: TGTGCCAGCAGCTTAGTAGCGGGAGAGGCCGATACGCAGTATTTT. The genes are TRBV11-2 and TRBJ2-3, with 9 bases fitting TRBD2. Germline lookup yields CDR1 SGHAT and CDR2 FQNNGV. J was trimmed by 6 bases and V by 1 base; bases with no gene match: 5. The CDR3 contains 15 residues.

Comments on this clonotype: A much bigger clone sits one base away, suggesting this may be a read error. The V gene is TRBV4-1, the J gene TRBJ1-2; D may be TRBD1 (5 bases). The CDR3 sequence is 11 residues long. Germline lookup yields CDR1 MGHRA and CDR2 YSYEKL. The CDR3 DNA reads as TGCGCCAGCGGGACGGCCTATGGCTACCCCTTC. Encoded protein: CASGTAYGYPF.